This T cell receptor (beta chain) was recorded in a study of Ad26.COV2.S vaccination and SARS-CoV-2 variants. Study-wide context: Dosing was one shot or two shots 56 days apart.

Study findings and constraints: Assessments of TCR breadth and depth may have underestimated the total T cell responses. Recipients of vaccine and of placebo showed similar breadth of their non-spike TCR repertoires.

Treatment indicated: about 20 received Ad26.COV2.S at low or high dose, single or two shots; about 5 received placebo; per-sample allocation not given. Vaccine and placebo recipients were sampled on day 63 after the first injection. A remark on this clone: Its antigen is undetermined.

Germline V lookup: CDR1 KGHSH, CDR2 LQKENI. This CDR3 has 15 amino acids. V shed 3 bases and J shed 7 bases, with 13 bases lying between them. Here immunoSEQ multiplex PCR was the method, and the copy in TCRdb shows in-frame clones only, minus some. The table records about 350,000 clones, roughly 91% of them present only once. This chain uses TRBV18 with TRBJ1-6; possible D gene TRBD1, 6 bases. The sequenced sample was peripheral blood, obtained in a trial of Ad26.COV2.S vaccine versus placebo. The receptor was derived from a person aged 18-65 years who received the Ad26.COV2.S COVID-19 vaccine or a placebo. Written as DNA, the CDR3 is TGTGCCAGCTCACCCGTACAGGGTAGGAATTCACCCCTCCACTTT. This encodes CASSPVQGRNSPLHF. Filled out from reference TRBV18 and TRBJ1-6, the complete variable domain reads NAGVMQNPRHLVRRRGQEARLRCSPMKGHSHVYWYRQLPEEGLKFMVYLQKENIIDESGMPKERFSAEFPKEGPSILRIQQVVRGDSAAYFCASSPVQGRNSPLHFGNGTRLTVT.